This section outlines one TCR beta chain sequence together with its context. Antigen specificity is unknown. Molecular identifiers with 6-nucleotide sample barcodes were added during cDNA synthesis via template switching. After re-calling the 5' RACE reads, TCRdb lists one entry per CDR3 protein, DNA absent. The ten most abundant clones cover 2.4% of a sample with 120,000 to 150,000 distinct CDR3 sequences. The data derive from a study of monozygotic twins with inflammatory bowel disease. Study outcomes and limitations: Whereas healthy co-twins had higher TCRbeta diversity (inverse Simpson), IBD patients had lower diversity.

There are 14 residues in the CDR3. CDR1 is DFQATT, CDR2 SNEGSKA, per germline (reference sequence). Material: blood. This receptor was identified in a human donor with ulcerative colitis or Crohn's disease, or a healthy co-twin of an affected twin (not recorded which). The rearrangement links TRBV20-1 to TRBJ1-4. CDR3 loop: CSARETYLGEKLFF.